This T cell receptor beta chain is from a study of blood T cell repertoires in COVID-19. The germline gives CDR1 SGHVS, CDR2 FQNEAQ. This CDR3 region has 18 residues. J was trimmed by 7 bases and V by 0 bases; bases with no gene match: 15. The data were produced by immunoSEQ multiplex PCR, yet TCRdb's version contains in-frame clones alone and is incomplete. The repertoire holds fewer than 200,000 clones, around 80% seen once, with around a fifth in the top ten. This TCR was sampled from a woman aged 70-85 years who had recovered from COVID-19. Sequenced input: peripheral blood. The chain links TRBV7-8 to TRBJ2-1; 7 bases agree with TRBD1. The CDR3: CASSLAGGWSGLSNEQFF. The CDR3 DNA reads TGTGCCAGCAGCTTAGCAGGGGGCTGGTCGGGCCTCTCTAATGAGCAGTTCTTC.